This T cell receptor beta chain appears in the sequencing data of a study of blood T cell repertoires in COVID-19. Turning to the study itself: Both acute and convalescent COVID-19 samples were obtained from the United States, Italy and Spain. PBMCs, B-cell-depleted T cells, or T cells were the source of the cDNA or gDNA that made up the material.

Study members were between 18 and 89 years old and lived in around 24 US regions. From germline, CDR1 is LNHDA and CDR2 SQIVND (reference sequence). V lost 1 base and J 4 bases, leaving 13 bases between the germline ends. This CDR3 contains 15 residues. The repertoire was sequenced with immunoSEQ multiplex PCR; TCRdb's copy has only in-frame clones and lacks some. The table includes about 150,000 clones, about 82% detected once. This TCR was sampled from a woman aged 40 to 50 who had recovered from COVID-19. The source material was PBMCs or T cells enriched from blood (not recorded which). This sequence joins TRBV19 and TRBJ1-2; weak D call: TRBD1 (5 bases). The CDR3 DNA reads as TGTGCCAGTAGTATAGGTTCCAGGGAACCCTATGGCTACACCTTC. Amino acid sequence: CASSIGSREPYGYTF.